This T cell receptor beta chain was sequenced for a study of glioma-infiltrating T cells. Findings of the study overall: Above-expected tissue-blood divergence occurred in all gliomas, most in low-grade ones.

This clonotype has a handful of counts. Its antigen remains unknown. TCR alpha and beta CDR3 regions were amplified from RNA using iRepertoire nested multiplex PCR. TCRdb reprocessed the multiplex PCR reads via MiXCR and lists one record per CDR3 protein. This sample yields some 130,000 distinct CDR3 sequences, of which about 25% are seen a single time; roughly 29% belongs to the top ten. The CDR3 length is 14 residues. The V gene lost 6 bases and the J gene lost 5 bases, with 19 bases spanning the gap. CDR1 DFQATT and CDR2 SNEGSKA come from the germline V gene (reference sequence). Material for sequencing was glioma tissue, nonneoplastic brain tissue, or PBMCs (not recorded which). The chain combines TRBV20-1 with TRBJ2-5; possible D gene TRBD1, 7 bases. The clonotype comes from a human donor with low-grade glioma or glioblastoma, undergoing nonglioma brain surgery, or in good health (not recorded which). CDR3 region: CSARRGAFRETQYF. CDR3 sequence (DNA): TGCAGTGCCCGCAGGGGGGCCTTTCGGGAGACCCAGTACTTC.